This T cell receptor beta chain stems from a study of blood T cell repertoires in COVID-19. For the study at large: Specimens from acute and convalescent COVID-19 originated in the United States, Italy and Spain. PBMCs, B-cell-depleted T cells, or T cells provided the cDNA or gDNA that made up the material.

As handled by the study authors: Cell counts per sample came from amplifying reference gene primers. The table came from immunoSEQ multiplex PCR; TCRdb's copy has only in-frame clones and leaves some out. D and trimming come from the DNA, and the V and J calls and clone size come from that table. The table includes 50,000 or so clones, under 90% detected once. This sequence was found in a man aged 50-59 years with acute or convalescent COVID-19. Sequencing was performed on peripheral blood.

The DNA for the CDR3 is TGTGCCAGCATTCAAACAGGGGGCACTGAAGCTTTCTTT. Protein sequence: CASIQTGGTEAFF. This chain joins TRBV27 and TRBJ1-1; 8 bases are a match to TRBD1. Germline CDR1 is MNHEY and CDR2 is SMNVEV (reference sequence). After removal of 7 bases from V and 4 bases from J, the junction contained 5 bases not matched to a gene. The CDR3 spans 13 residues.